A single sample gave rise to the 9 T cell receptor beta chains below, sequenced in a study of T cells in localized non-small cell lung cancer. Some clones are missing from TCRdb's copy, which holds only in-frame ones; the method was immunoSEQ multiplex PCR. The table includes 65,000 to 80,000 clones, roughly 83% detected once. The sample consisted of peripheral blood, taken before any cancer treatment. The receptors stem from a female donor over 55 with stage I lung adenocarcinoma.

J is TRBJ2-1 and V is TRBV7-6; 8 bases are shared with TRBD2. J lost 4 bases, V lost 5 bases, and 7 bases had no gene match. Germline CDR1 SGHVS, CDR2 FNYEAQ. The CDR3 sequence is 15 residues long. As DNA, the CDR3 is TGTGCCAGCAGCCAGTCGACTAGCGAGTACAATGAGCAGTTCTTC. Translation: CASSQSTSEYNEQFF.

J is TRBJ2-3 and V is TRBV5-5, with D possibly being TRBD2 (6 bases). Trimming pared 3 bases from V and 7 bases from J, leaving 6 bases between. CDR3 length equals 11 residues. Germline lookup yields CDR1 SGHKS and CDR2 YYEKEE (reference sequence). The CDR3 nucleotides are TGTGCCAGCAGCTGGACTAATACGCAGTATTTT. This codes for CASSWTNTQYF.

The chain couples TRBV2 to TRBJ2-7; D may be TRBD2 (5 bases). V gave up 6 bases and J gave up 1 base, with 7 bases separating them. Germline V gene data show CDR1 as SNHLY and CDR2 as FYNNEI. The CDR3 sequence is 12 residues long. For the CDR3, the DNA is TGTGCCAGCAGCCGGGGTTCCTACGAGCAGTACTTC. Translating it yields CASSRGSYEQYF.

The chain carries TRBV7-3 and TRBJ2-2; a weak D match, TRBD2 (6 bases). CDR3 length: 15 amino acids. V was clipped by 2 bases and J by 4 bases, with 11 bases between them. Germline lookup yields CDR1 SGHTA and CDR2 FQGTGA. This CDR3 is CASSLGHGGTGELFF. CDR3 in DNA: TGTGCCAGCAGCTTAGGCCACGGGGGCACCGGGGAGCTGTTTTTT.

The chain couples TRBV15 to TRBJ2-7; D not resolved. V gave up 0 bases and J gave up 2 bases, with 11 bases separating them. The germline V gene encodes CDR1 LNHNV and CDR2 YYDKDF (reference sequence). The CDR3 is 15 residues long. The CDR3: CATSRDGFATYEQYF. The CDR3 bases are TGTGCCACCAGCAGAGATGGGTTTGCCACCTACGAGCAGTACTTC.

The CDR3 nucleotides are TGTGCCAGCAGCTTTGCAGGTTCCAACGAGCAGTACTTC. Its translation: CASSFAGSNEQYF. V is TRBV5-6 and J is TRBJ2-7; D gene unclear. V lost 2 bases and J 5 bases, leaving 11 bases between the germline ends. Germline assignment: CDR1 SGHDT and CDR2 YYEEEE. The CDR3 consists of 13 residues.

The chain is built from TRBV6-1 and TRBJ1-2; maybe TRBD1 (6 bases). Per germline, CDR1 MNHNS and CDR2 SASEGT. The CDR3 length is 11 residues. Trimming took off 7 bases at V and 7 bases at J, with 10 bases between the two ends. DNA for the CDR3: TGTGCCAGCACAGGGGTGGGTGGCTACACCTTC. It yields the protein CASTGVGGYTF.

The rearrangement joins TRBV19 to TRBJ1-5; D unresolved. V lost 7 bases, J lost 6 bases, and 13 bases lay in between. This CDR3 is 13 amino acids long. Germline CDR1 LNHDA, CDR2 SQIVND (reference sequence). CDR3: CASIKVAGQPQHF. The CDR3 DNA sequence: TGTGCCAGTATAAAGGTCGCAGGTCAGCCCCAGCATTTT.

This clone was picked up one time. This chain links TRBV28 with TRBJ2-1; no definite D call. The CDR3 loop spans 12 amino acids. Germline values: CDR1 MDHEN, CDR2 SYDVKM. The V gene lost 7 bases and the J gene lost 0 bases, with 4 bases spanning the gap. CDR3 in amino acids: CASTFSYNEQFF. DNA for the CDR3: TGTGCCAGCACTTTCTCCTACAATGAGCAGTTCTTC. Based on the CDR3 plus reference TRBV28 and TRBJ2-1, the full variable domain is DVKVTQSSRYLVKRTGEKVFLECVQDMDHENMFWYRQDPGLGLRLIYFSYDVKMKEKGDIPEGYSVSREKKERFSLILESASTNQTSMYLCASTFSYNEQFFGPGTRLTVL.